This T cell receptor beta chain was recovered during a study of OX40 agonist ivuxolimab in advanced cancers. Germline V gene lookup returns CDR1 MNHEY and CDR2 SVGAGI. The CDR3 is 16 residues long. V lost 4 bases and J lost 0, with 15 bases in between. TCRdb's table, derived via immunoSEQ multiplex PCR, lists solely in-frame clones and lacks some. The table lists roughly 68,000 clones, roughly 84% of them singletons. The material was CD4+ or CD8+ T cells sorted from blood, obtained in a trial of the OX40 agonist ivuxolimab. The chain carries TRBV6-5 and TRBJ1-1; D is ambiguous. This clonotype was sampled from an adult with an advanced solid tumor such as melanoma, head and neck, liver or kidney cancer. The CDR3: CASSSRSGGMNTEAFF. DNA for the CDR3: TGTGCCAGCAGTTCTCGCTCGGGTGGTATGAACACTGAAGCTTTCTTT.